This TCR beta chain was captured in a study of T cells expressing NK-cell markers. A 5'RACE template switching approach incorporating UMIs was used to make TCR beta cDNA. Reprocessing the 5' RACE reads, TCRdb reports a single entry for every CDR3 protein and omits DNA. Its table records roughly 280,000 distinct CDR3 sequences. This CDR3 is built from 15 residues. CDR1 is DFQATT and CDR2 is SNEGSKA in the germline V gene (reference sequence). Regarding the study as a whole: CD8+ T cells in over five donors included dominant NKG2C+ clonotypes at roughly 1.0-7.0%.

Comment on this clonotype: Its target is unknown.

The sequence derives from a man aged 18 to 30 in good health. The sample was blood T cells: a sorted CD56 or NKG2C T cell subset, CD4+ or CD8+ T cells, or bulk PBMC T cells (not recorded which). V gene TRBV20-1 combines with J gene TRBJ1-6. The CDR3 loop reads CSASPTQNYNSPLHF.